This TCR beta chain stems from a study of blood T cells in healthy people across ages. General observations from the study: It was not possible, with unsorted PBMCs, to conclusively compare naive and antigen-experienced cells. Whereas aged donors had fewer naive CD4+ cells, long-lived donors had more of them and higher diversity.

The study drew donors from healthy Caucasian individuals in Russia aged roughly 6 to 90. The count of this clonotype is one. Its target is unknown. A second PCR, run for 7 to 11 cycles, used a sample-barcoded 5' primer plus a J-beta primer mix. From the 5' RACE reads, TCRdb called clonotypes with MiXCR, one entry per CDR3 protein. The sample lists about 1.8 million distinct CDR3 sequences, approximately 50% occurring once. This TCR was recovered from a middle-aged woman in good health. Sequenced sample: blood.

DNA of the CDR3: TGTGCCAGCCATCAAATAAGGGGACAACACTACGAGCAGTACTTC. Its translation is CASHQIRGQHYEQYF. The V gene is TRBV28, the J gene TRBJ2-7, with a possible D match to TRBD1 (6 bases). CDR1 is MDHEN, CDR2 SYDVKM, per germline. Trimming removed 8 bases from V and 3 bases from J, with 20 bases in between. The CDR3 runs to 15 residues.